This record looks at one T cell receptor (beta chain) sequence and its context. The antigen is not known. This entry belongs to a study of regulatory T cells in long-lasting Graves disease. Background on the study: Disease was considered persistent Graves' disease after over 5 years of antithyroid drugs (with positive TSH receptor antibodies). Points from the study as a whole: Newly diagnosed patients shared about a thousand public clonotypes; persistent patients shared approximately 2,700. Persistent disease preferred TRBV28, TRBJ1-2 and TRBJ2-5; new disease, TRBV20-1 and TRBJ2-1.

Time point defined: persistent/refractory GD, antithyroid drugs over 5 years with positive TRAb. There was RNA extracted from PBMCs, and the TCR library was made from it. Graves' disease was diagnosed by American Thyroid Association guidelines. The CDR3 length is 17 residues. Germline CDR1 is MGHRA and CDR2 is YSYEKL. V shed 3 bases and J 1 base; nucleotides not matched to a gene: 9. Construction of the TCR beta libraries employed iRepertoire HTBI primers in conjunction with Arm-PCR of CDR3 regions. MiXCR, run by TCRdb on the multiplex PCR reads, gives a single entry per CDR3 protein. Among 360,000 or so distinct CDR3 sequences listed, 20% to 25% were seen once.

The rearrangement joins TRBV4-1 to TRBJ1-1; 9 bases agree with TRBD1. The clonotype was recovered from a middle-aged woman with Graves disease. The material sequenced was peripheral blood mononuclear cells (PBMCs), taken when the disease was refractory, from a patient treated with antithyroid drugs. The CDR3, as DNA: TGCGCCAGCAGCCACGATGTTAACAGGGGGCAGAACACTGAAGCTTTCTTT. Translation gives CASSHDVNRGQNTEAFF.